This T cell receptor (beta chain) derives from a study of CD8+ T cells in alopecia areata. Study outcomes and limitations: Compared with mice, patients displayed less clear TCR sharing, possibly for HLA-related reasons.

RNA extraction and reverse transcription yielded cDNA as sequencing template. Only in-frame clones appear in the TCRdb table, and some are missing; sequencing was by immunoSEQ multiplex PCR. The sample holds fewer than 90,000 clones, 51% seen once. This clone appeared a few times. Its antigen remains unknown. Alopecia areata patients provided lesional scalp punch biopsies and peripheral blood, both collected for the study. Germline CDR1 SGHAT, CDR2 FQNNGV. V was pared by 5 bases and J by 8 bases, with 6 bases of the junction left unmatched. This CDR3 contains 15 residues. The TCR originated in a human donor with alopecia areata. The chain uses TRBV11-2 and TRBJ2-1; 13 bases agree with TRBD2. The sequenced material came from NKG2D-high CD8+ T cells sorted from blood. CDR3 residues: CASSLGTSGVDEQFF. DNA of the CDR3: TGTGCCAGCAGCCTAGGGACTAGCGGGGTCGATGAGCAGTTCTTC.